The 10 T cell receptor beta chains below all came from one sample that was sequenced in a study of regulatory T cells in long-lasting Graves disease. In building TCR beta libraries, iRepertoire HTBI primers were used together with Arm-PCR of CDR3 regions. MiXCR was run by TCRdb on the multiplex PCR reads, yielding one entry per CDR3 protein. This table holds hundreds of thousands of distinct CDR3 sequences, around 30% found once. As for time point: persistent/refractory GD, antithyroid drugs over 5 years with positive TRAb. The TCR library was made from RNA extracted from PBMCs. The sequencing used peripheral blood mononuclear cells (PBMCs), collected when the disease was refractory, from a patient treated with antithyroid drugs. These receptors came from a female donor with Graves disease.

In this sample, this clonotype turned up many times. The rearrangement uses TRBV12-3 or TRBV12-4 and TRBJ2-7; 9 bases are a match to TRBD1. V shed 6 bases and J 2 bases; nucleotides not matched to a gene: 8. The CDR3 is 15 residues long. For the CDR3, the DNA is TGTGCCAGCAGGCCCGGGGACAGGGCTACCTACGAGCAGTACTTC. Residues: CASRPGDRATYEQYF.

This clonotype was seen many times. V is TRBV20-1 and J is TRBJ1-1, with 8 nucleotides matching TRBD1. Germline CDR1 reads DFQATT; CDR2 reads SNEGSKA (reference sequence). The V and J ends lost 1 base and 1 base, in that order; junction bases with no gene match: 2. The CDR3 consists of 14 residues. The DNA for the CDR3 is TGCAGTGCTAGAGCCGGGACAGGGAACACTGAAGCTTTCTTT. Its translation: CSARAGTGNTEAFF.

The CDR3 loop is CASSTGQAREQYF. In DNA, the CDR3 is TGTGCCAGCAGCACCGGACAGGCCAGGGAGCAGTACTTC. The chain couples TRBV7-2 to TRBJ2-7, with 7 bases aligning to TRBD1. CDR1 SGHTA and CDR2 FQGNSA come from the germline V gene. The J segment lost 7 bases and the V segment lost 5 bases, leaving 8 bases of the junction unmatched. CDR3 length: 13 amino acids. Looking up the rest from reference TRBV7-2 and TRBJ2-7 gives the full variable domain: GAGVSQSPSNKVTEKGKDVELRCDPISGHTALYWYRQSLGQGLEFLIYFQGNSAPDKSGLPSDRFSAERTGGSVSTLTIQRTQQEDSAVYLCASSTGQAREQYFGPGTRLTVT.

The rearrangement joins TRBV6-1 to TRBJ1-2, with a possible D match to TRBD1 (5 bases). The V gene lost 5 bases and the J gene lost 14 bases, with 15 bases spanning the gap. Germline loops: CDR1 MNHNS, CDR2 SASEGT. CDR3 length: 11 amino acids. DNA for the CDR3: TGTGCCAGCAGTAGGGACCACCTTTGGACCTTC. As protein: CASSRDHLWTF.

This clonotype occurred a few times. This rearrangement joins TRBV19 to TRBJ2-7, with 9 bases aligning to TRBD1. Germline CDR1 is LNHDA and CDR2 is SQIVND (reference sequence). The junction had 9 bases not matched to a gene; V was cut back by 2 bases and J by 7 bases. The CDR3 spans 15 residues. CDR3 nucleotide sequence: TGTGCCAGTAGTATACAGGGACAGGGATCGGAAGAGCAGTACTTC. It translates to CASSIQGQGSEEQYF.

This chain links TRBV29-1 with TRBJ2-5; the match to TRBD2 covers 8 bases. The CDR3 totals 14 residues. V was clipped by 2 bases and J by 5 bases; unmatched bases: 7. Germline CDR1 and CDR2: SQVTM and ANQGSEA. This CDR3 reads CSVELGTSYETQYF. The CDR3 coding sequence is TGCAGCGTTGAACTTGGGACTAGTTATGAGACCCAGTACTTC.

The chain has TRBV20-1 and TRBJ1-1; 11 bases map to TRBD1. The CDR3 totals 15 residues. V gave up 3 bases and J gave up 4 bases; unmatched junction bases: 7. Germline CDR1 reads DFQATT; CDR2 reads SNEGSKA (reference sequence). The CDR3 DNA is TGCAGTGCTAGGGACAGGGGGCAATACGGCACTGAAGCTTTCTTT. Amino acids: CSARDRGQYGTEAFF.

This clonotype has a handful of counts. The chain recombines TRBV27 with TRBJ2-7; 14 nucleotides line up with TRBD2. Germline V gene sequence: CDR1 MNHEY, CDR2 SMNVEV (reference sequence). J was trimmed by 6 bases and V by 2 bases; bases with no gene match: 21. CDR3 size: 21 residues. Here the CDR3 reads CASSLLSLPGTSGSSPAEQYF. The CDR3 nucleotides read TGTGCCAGCAGTTTACTCTCACTACCCGGGACTAGCGGGAGCTCCCCCGCCGAGCAGTACTTC.

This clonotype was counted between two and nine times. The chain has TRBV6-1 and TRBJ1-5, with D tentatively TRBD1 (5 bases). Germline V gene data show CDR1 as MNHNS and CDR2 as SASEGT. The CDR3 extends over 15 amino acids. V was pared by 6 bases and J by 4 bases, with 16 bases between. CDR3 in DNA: TGTGCCAGCAGCGCCACCGGGGACCCGAATCAGCCCCAGCATTTT. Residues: CASSATGDPNQPQHF.

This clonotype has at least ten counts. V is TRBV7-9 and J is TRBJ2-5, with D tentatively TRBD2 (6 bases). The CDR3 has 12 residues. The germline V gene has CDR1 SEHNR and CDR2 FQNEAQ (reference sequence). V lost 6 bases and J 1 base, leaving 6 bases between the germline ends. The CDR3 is CASRGLQETQYF. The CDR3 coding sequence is TGTGCCAGCAGGGGACTCCAAGAGACCCAGTACTTC.